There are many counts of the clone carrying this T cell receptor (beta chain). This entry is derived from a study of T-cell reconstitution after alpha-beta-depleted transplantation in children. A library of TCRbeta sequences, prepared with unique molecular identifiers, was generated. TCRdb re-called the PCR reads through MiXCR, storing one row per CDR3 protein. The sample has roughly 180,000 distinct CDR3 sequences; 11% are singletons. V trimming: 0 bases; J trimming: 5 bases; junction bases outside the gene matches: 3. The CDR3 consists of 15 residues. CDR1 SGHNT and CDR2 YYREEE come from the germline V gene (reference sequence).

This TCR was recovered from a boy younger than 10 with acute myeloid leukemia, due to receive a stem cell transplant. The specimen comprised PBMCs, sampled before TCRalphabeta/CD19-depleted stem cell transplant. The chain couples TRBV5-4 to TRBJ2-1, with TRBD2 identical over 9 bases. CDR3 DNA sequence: TGTGCCAGCAGCTTGGAGACTAGCGGAGACAATGAGCAGTTCTTC. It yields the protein CASSLETSGDNEQFF.